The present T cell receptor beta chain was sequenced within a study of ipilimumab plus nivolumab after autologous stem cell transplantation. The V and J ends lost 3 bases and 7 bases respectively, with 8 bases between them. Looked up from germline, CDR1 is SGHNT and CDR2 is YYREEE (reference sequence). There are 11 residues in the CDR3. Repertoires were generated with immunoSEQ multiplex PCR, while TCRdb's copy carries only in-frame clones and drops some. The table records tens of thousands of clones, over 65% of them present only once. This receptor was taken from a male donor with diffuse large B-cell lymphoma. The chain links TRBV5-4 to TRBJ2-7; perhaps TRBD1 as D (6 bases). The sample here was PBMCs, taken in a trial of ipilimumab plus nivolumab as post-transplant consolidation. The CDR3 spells CASSSQGEQYF. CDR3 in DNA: TGTGCCAGCAGCTCCCAGGGGGAGCAGTACTTC.